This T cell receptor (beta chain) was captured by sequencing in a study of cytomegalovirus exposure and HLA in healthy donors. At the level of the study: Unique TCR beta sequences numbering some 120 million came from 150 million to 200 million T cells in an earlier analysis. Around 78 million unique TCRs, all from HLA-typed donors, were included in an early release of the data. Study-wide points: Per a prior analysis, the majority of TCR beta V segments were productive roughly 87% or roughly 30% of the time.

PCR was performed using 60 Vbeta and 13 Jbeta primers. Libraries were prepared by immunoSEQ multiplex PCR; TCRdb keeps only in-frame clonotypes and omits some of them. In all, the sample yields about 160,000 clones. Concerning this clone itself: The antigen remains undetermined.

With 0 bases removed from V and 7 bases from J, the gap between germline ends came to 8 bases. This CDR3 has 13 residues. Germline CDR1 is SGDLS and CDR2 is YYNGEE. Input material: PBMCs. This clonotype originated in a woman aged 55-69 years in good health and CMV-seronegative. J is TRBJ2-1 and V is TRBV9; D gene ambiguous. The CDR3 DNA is TGTGCCAGCAGCGTAGGGCCTCAAAATGAGCAGTTCTTC. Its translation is CASSVGPQNEQFF.